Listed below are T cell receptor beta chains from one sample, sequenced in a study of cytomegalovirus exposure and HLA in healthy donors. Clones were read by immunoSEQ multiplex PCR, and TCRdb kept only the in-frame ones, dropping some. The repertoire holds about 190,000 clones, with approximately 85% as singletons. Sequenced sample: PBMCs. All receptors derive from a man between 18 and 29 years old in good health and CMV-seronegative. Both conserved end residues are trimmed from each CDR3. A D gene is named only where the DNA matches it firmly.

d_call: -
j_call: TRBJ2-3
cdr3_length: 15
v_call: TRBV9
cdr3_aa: ASSVRGTTTSTDTQY

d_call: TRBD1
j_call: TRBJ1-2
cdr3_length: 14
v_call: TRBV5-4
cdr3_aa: ASSSFGTGVGYGYT

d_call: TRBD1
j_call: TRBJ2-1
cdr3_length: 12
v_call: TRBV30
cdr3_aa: AWSLTGGYNEQF

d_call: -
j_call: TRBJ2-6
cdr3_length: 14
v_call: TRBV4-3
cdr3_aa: ASSPQGIAGANVLT

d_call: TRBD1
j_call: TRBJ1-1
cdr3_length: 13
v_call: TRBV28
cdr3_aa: ASPVGRGRSTEAF

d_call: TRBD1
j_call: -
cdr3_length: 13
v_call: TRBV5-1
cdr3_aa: ASSLGPGQVFEQY

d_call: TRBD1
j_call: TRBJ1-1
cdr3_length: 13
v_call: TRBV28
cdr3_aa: ASSQPSTGRFEAF

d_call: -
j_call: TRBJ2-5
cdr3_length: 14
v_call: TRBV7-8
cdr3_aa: ASSSLMVIARETQY

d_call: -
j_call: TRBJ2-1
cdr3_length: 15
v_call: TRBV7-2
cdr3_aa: ASSLAQGNPYTNEQF

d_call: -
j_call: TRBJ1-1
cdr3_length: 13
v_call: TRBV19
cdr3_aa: ASSLAARANTEAF

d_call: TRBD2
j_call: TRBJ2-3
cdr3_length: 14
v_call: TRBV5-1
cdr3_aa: ASSLGLAGSTDTQY

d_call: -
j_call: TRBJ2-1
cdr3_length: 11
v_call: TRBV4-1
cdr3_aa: ASSQERGGEQF

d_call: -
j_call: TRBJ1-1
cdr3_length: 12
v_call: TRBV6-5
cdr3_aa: ASSTYGRNTEAF